This T cell receptor beta chain was sequenced in a study of blood T cells in healthy people across ages. About the research overall: About one barcoded TCR beta cDNA was captured per two T cells.

This clonotype turned up a few times. Alongside a J-beta primer mix, a sample-barcoded 5' primer served in a second PCR lasting about 7 to 11 cycles. From the 5' RACE reads, TCRdb called clonotypes with MiXCR, one entry per CDR3 protein. In the table there are 1.5 million or so distinct CDR3 sequences, approximately 43% of which are singletons. Unmatched junction bases numbered 2, after V lost 1 base and J lost 6 bases. CDR1 and CDR2 from the germline V gene are MDHEN and SYDVKM. This CDR3 is 15 amino acids long. The sample was blood. This TCR was recovered from a woman aged 18-29 years in good health. The chain uses TRBV28 and TRBJ1-4, with 10 bases fitting TRBD1. The CDR3 loop is CASSLLGTGDEKLFF. DNA of the CDR3: TGTGCCAGCAGTTTATTGGGGACAGGGGATGAAAAACTGTTTTTT.